This TCR beta chain was captured in a study of OX40 agonist ivuxolimab in advanced cancers. Study details: An agonistic anti-OX40 (CD134) antibody, ivuxolimab, was used to treat the patients.

TCRdb's table, derived via immunoSEQ multiplex PCR, lists solely in-frame clones and lacks some. Here the sample spans about 44,000 clones, approximately 80% being singletons. This CDR3 region has 16 residues. V gave up 0 bases and J gave up 6 bases, with 16 bases separating them. The germline V gene encodes CDR1 SGDLS and CDR2 YYNGEE. It was autoimmune disease history or systemic immunosuppression that excluded patients. Whole-study findings and limits: The mean number of expanded clones was higher in CD8+ T cells than in CD4+.

To note about this clone: Its antigen is still unknown.

The rearrangement uses TRBV9 and TRBJ2-1, with a weak D call TRBD2 (6 bases). This sequence originates from an adult with an advanced solid tumor such as melanoma, head and neck, liver or kidney cancer. Source: CD4+ or CD8+ T cells sorted from blood, taken in a trial of the OX40 agonist ivuxolimab. This CDR3 reads CASSVVPGEGLNEQFF. CDR3 in DNA: TGTGCCAGCAGCGTAGTACCGGGAGAGGGCCTCAATGAGCAGTTCTTC.